This T cell receptor (beta chain) derives from a study of blood T cell repertoires in COVID-19. The CDR3 contains 16 residues. CDR1 and CDR2 from the germline V gene are SGHNT and YENEEA. Trimming at V came to 1 base and at J to 4 bases, leaving 5 bases not matched to a gene. Using immunoSEQ multiplex PCR, the repertoire was profiled, and TCRdb retains in-frame clones only, with some absent. In the table there are approximately 160,000 clones, 85% to 95% of which are singletons. The source material was peripheral blood. The receptor was isolated from a woman aged 60-75 years with COVID-19, enrolled during active disease. This chain uses TRBV11-3 with TRBJ2-1; 9 bases agree with TRBD2. CDR3 sequence: CASSLAGGGAYNEQFF. The CDR3 DNA follows: TGTGCCAGCAGCTTAGCGGGCGGGGGGGCATACAATGAGCAGTTCTTC.